These 24 T cell receptor beta chains came from one sample sequenced in a study of T cell responses to AZD1222 COVID-19 vaccine. Profiled with immunoSEQ multiplex PCR; TCRdb holds only in-frame clones, not every one. The table includes about 120,000 clones, roughly 89% detected once. Material: peripheral blood, obtained on day 0 of AZD1222 vaccination. The receptors come from an adult in good health.

The chain has TRBV28 and TRBJ1-2; D unclear. CDR3 length: 13 residues. V was clipped by 8 bases and J by 6 bases, with 16 bases between them. Germline CDR1 reads MDHEN; CDR2 reads SYDVKM. CDR3 in DNA: TGTGCCAGCGTTACTGGTACGGGCGATGGCTACACCTTC. It specifies CASVTGTGDGYTF.

The J gene is TRBJ2-2, the V gene TRBV6-5; no reliable D call. The V and J ends lost 6 bases and 4 bases respectively, with 3 bases between them. Germline CDR1 MNHEY, CDR2 SVGAGI. This CDR3 is built from 11 residues. The CDR3 region has the DNA TGTGCCAGCAGAGGCACCGGGGAGCTGTTTTTT. Residues: CASRGTGELFF.

V usage is TRBV27 and J usage is TRBJ1-2; no reliable D call. CDR3 size: 13 residues. Germline CDR1 and CDR2: MNHEY and SMNVEV (reference sequence). The V end lost 5 bases, the J end lost 6 bases, and 13 bases lay between the germline ends. The CDR3 nucleotides read TGTGCCAGCAGTACAGACATCTTGGATGGCTACACCTTC. As protein: CASSTDILDGYTF.

The chain recombines TRBV6-2 or TRBV6-3 with TRBJ2-1, with 12 bases lining up with TRBD2. Germline V CDR1 and CDR2: MNHEY, SVGEGT. With 2 bases clipped from V and 4 bases from J, the junction kept 3 bases outside the gene matches. The CDR3 covers 16 residues. The CDR3 loop reads CASSYRTSGEYNEQFF. Here the CDR3 DNA reads TGTGCCAGCAGTTACAGGACTAGCGGGGAATACAATGAGCAGTTCTTC.

This chain links TRBV25-1 with TRBJ2-3; D gene unclear. Germline V CDR1 and CDR2: MGHDK, SYGVNS. This CDR3 contains 13 residues. V was cut by 2 bases and J by 4 bases, with 7 bases left in between. In DNA, the CDR3 is TGTGCCAGCAGTGAACCCCCGGCAGATACGCAGTATTTT. It encodes CASSEPPADTQYF.

V and J are TRBV2 and TRBJ1-1, with D hard to call. The CDR3 is 14 residues long. Trimming shortened V by 3 bases and J by 3 bases, and 11 bases separated the two germline ends. Per germline, CDR1 SNHLY and CDR2 FYNNEI. DNA of the CDR3: TGTGCCAGCAGTGACGGCAGAGGGTACACTGAAGCTTTCTTT. Protein product: CASSDGRGYTEAFF.

CDR3 sequence reads: CSVEATGAGNTIYF. In DNA form, the CDR3 reads TGCAGCGTTGAAGCGACAGGGGCTGGAAACACCATATATTTT. This chain connects TRBV29-1 to TRBJ1-3, with 8 bases identical to TRBD1. Germline V gene lookup returns CDR1 SQVTM and CDR2 ANQGSEA. This CDR3 comprises 14 residues. With V trimmed by 1 base and J by 2 bases, 1 base remained unmatched.

This clone was observed at least ten times. The chain is built from TRBV10-3 and TRBJ2-7; D not certain. Trimming cost V 3 bases and J 0 bases, with 9 bases left between them. Germline V gives CDR1 ENHRY, CDR2 SYGVKD. CDR3 length equals 14 residues. CDR3 in amino acids: CAISDDTSSYEQYF. In DNA form, the CDR3 reads TGTGCCATCAGTGATGACACAAGCTCCTACGAGCAGTACTTC.

This chain uses TRBV18 with TRBJ1-4, with 7 bases matching TRBD1. J was trimmed by 13 bases and V by 4 bases; bases with no gene match: 3. This CDR3 is 11 amino acids long. Germline assignment: CDR1 KGHSH and CDR2 LQKENI. The DNA for the CDR3 is TGTGCCAGCTCACTCCAGGGGGGACTGTTTTTT. Translated, it gives CASSLQGGLFF. Based on the CDR3 plus reference TRBV18 and TRBJ1-4, the full variable domain is NAGVMQNPRHLVRRRGQEARLRCSPMKGHSHVYWYRQLPEEGLKFMVYLQKENIIDESGMPKERFSAEFPKEGPSILRIQQVVRGDSAAYFCASSLQGGLFFGSGTQLSVL.

This clone has only one observation. This rearrangement joins TRBV6-5 to TRBJ2-5, with D possibly TRBD1 on 7 matching bases. V lost 7 bases to trimming and J lost 3 bases, with 18 bases between them. The CDR3 consists of 15 residues. Germline lookup yields CDR1 MNHEY and CDR2 SVGAGI. CDR3 region: CASILLPGGKETQYF. The CDR3 DNA reads TGTGCCAGCATCCTCCTCCCAGGGGGGAAAGAGACCCAGTACTTC.

The chain carries TRBV6-1 and TRBJ1-5; no definite D call. This CDR3 contains 15 residues. Germline-derived CDR1 and CDR2 are MNHNS and SASEGT. V was shortened by 2 bases and J by 0 bases, with 8 bases between the two germline ends. In DNA form, the CDR3 reads TGTGCCAGCAGTGAAATCGGTAATAGCAATCAGCCCCAGCATTTT. Translation: CASSEIGNSNQPQHF.

V gene TRBV18 combines with J gene TRBJ1-2; no clear D. Trimming removed 0 bases from V and 8 bases from J, with 7 bases in between. The germline CDR1 and CDR2 sequences are KGHSH and LQKENI. This CDR3 contains 12 residues. The CDR3 nucleotides are TGTGCCAGCTCACCACCGTCCTGGGGCTACACCTTC. Translating gives CASSPPSWGYTF.

The genes are TRBV27 and TRBJ1-5; tentative D call: TRBD1 (6 bases). V was shortened by 4 bases and J by 3 bases, with 10 bases between the two germline ends. The CDR3 sequence is 14 residues long. The V gene's germline CDR1 is MNHEY and CDR2 SMNVEV (reference sequence). The CDR3 spells CASSSDSNNQPQHF. The CDR3 DNA is TGTGCCAGCAGTTCGGACAGCAACAATCAGCCCCAGCATTTT.

The chain couples TRBV6-4 to TRBJ2-3, with no clear D. V shed 0 bases and J shed 7 bases, with 2 bases lying between them. Germline V CDR1 and CDR2: MRHNA, SNTAGT. This CDR3 region has 11 residues. In DNA form, the CDR3 reads TGTGCCAGCAGTGACTCATATACGCAGTATTTT. It yields the protein CASSDSYTQYF.

This chain connects TRBV13 to TRBJ2-1, with a tentative D call TRBD1 (6 bases). The CDR3 length is 14 residues. The germline CDR1 and CDR2 sequences are PRHDT and FYEKMQ (reference sequence). V gave up 2 bases and J gave up 6 bases, with 11 bases separating them. CDR3 nucleotide sequence: TGTGCCAGCAGCTTACTGGGGGCGGTCAATGAGCAGTTCTTC. It encodes CASSLLGAVNEQFF.

The CDR3 loop reads CASSALYGTGLYGYTF. The CDR3 bases are TGTGCCAGCAGCGCCTTGTACGGGACAGGACTCTATGGCTACACCTTC. The genes are TRBV3-1 (or the pseudogene TRBV3-2) and TRBJ1-2; TRBD1 matches at 8 bases. The CDR3 totals 16 residues. CDR1 is LGHDT and CDR2 is YNNKEL in the germline V gene (reference sequence). V was clipped by 5 bases and J by 4 bases; unmatched bases: 12.

This chain uses TRBV5-1 with TRBJ1-3; the D is unclear. The CDR3 contains 14 residues. V was shortened by 0 bases and J by 3 bases, with 7 bases between the two germline ends. Germline CDR1 reads SGHRS; CDR2 reads YFSETQ. This CDR3 reads CASSLGQVGNTIYF. For the CDR3, the DNA is TGCGCCAGCAGCTTGGGACAAGTTGGAAACACCATATATTTT.

J is TRBJ1-3 and V is TRBV7-8; no clear D. CDR1 SGHVS and CDR2 FQNEAQ come from the germline V gene. V was pared by 5 bases and J by 0 bases, with 11 bases between. The CDR3 runs 15 residues. The DNA of the CDR3 is TGTGCCAGCAGCAGAGACGGTTTCTCTGGAAACACCATATATTTT. It specifies CASSRDGFSGNTIYF.

The chain combines TRBV7-6 with TRBJ1-2, with TRBD1 matching 12 bases. The germline V gene has CDR1 SGHVS and CDR2 FNYEAQ. CDR3 length equals 15 residues. Germline trimming cut 5 bases from V and 7 bases from J; bases unmatched to any gene: 8. CDR3: CASSNRGTGGGGYTF. In nucleotides, the CDR3 is TGTGCCAGCAGCAATAGGGGGACAGGGGGCGGTGGCTACACCTTC.

This clone was observed once. The chain is built from TRBV7-2 and TRBJ2-2, with a tentative D call TRBD2 (6 bases). The CDR3 extends over 15 amino acids. Germline CDR1 reads SGHTA; CDR2 reads FQGNSA. V was shortened by 4 bases and J by 0 bases, with 9 bases between the two germline ends. CDR3 residues: CASSWGLTNTGELFF. For the CDR3, the DNA is TGTGCCAGCAGCTGGGGACTGACGAACACCGGGGAGCTGTTTTTT.

The rearrangement uses TRBV7-6 and TRBJ1-5; D perhaps matches TRBD1 (6 bases). V was cut by 5 bases and J by 4 bases, with 9 bases left in between. The length of the CDR3 is 13 residues. Looked up from germline, CDR1 is SGHVS and CDR2 is FNYEAQ. CDR3 region: CASSRRGNQPQHF. The CDR3 nucleotides read TGTGCCAGCAGCCGTAGGGGGAATCAGCCCCAGCATTTT.

The CDR3 DNA is TGTGCCAGCACGGATTCGGGCGGGGGGGAGCAGTACTTC. Translated, it gives CASTDSGGGEQYF. The chain uses TRBV9 and TRBJ2-7; 8 positions match TRBD2. The junction had 9 bases not matched to a gene; V was cut back by 6 bases and J by 7 bases. The CDR3 runs 13 residues. Per germline, CDR1 SGDLS and CDR2 YYNGEE. Combining the CDR3 with reference TRBV9 and TRBJ2-7 gives the whole variable domain DSGVTQTPKHLITATGQRVTLRCSPRSGDLSVYWYQQSLDQGLQFLIQYYNGEERAKGNILERFSAQQFPDLHSELNLSSLELGDSALYFCASTDSGGGEQYFGPGTRLTVT.

V usage is TRBV10-3 and J usage is TRBJ2-1; D remains unclear. CDR3 length: 15 amino acids. CDR1 is ENHRY, CDR2 SYGVKD, per germline. The V and J ends lost 3 bases and 0 bases respectively, with 9 bases between them. The CDR3 DNA is TGTGCCATCAGTGAAGGGCAGCTCTCCTACAATGAGCAGTTCTTC. Protein: CAISEGQLSYNEQFF.

A remark on this clone: A read error may account for a junction end that differs from germline. The J gene is TRBJ2-7, the V gene TRBV10-3; 7 bases match TRBD2. Germline CDR1 reads ENHRY; CDR2 reads SYGVKD. The CDR3 extends over 11 amino acids. The CDR3 loop reads CAISELGLPIF. As DNA, the CDR3 is TGTGCCATCAGTGAGTTGGGACTACCAATCTTC.